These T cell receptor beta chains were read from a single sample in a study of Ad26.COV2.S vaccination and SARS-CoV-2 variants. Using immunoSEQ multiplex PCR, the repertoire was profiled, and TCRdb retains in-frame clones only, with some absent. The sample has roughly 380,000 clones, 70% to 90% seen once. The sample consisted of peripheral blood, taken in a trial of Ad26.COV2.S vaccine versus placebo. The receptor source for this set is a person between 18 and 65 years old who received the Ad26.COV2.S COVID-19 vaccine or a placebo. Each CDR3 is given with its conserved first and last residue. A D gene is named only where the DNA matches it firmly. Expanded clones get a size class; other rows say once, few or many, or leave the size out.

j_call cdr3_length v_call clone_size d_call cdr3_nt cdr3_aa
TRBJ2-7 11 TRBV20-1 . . TGCAGTGCTAGCGTTCTCGGGGAGCAGTACTTC CSASVLGEQYF
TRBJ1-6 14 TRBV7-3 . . TGTGCCAGCAGCGCCGACAGAGTAGGGTCACCCCTCCACTTT CASSADRVGSPLHF
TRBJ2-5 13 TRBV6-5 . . TGTGCCAGCAGTCGAGCGGTCCAAGAGACCCAGTACTTC CASSRAVQETQYF
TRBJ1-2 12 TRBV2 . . TGTGCCAGCGGCTGGGGGGCCTATGGCTACACCTTC CASGWGAYGYTF
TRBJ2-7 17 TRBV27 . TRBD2 TGTGCCAGCAGTCCCCGGACTAGCGGGGGCCACTCCTACGAGCAGTACTTC CASSPRTSGGHSYEQYF
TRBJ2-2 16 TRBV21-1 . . TGTGCCAGCAGCAAAGCAATAAGGCGGGGGACCGGGGAGCTGTTTTTT CASSKAIRRGTGELFF
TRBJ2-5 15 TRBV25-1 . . TGTGCCAGCAGTAGACTAGGAGGGGATGAAGAGACCCAGTACTTC CASSRLGGDEETQYF
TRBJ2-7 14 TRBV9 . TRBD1 TGTGCCAGCAGCCCGACAGGGGAAGCCTACGAGCAGTACTTC CASSPTGEAYEQYF
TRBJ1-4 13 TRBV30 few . TGTGCCTGGGCAGACGAAACAAATGAAAAACTGTTTTTT CAWADETNEKLFF
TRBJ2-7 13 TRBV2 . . TGTGCCAGCCGGCAGGGTGACTCCTACGAGCAGTACTTC CASRQGDSYEQYF
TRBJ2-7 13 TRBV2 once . TGTGCCAGCAGTCCTAGGACCCGTGAGGAGCAGTACTTC CASSPRTREEQYF
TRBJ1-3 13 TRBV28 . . TGTGCCAGCAGGGACCCCCGCTGGAACACCATATATTTT CASRDPRWNTIYF
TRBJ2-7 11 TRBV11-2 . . TGTGCCAGCAGCTTATCTGACGAGCAGTACTTC CASSLSDEQYF
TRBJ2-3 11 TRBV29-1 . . TGCAGCGTGGTCATCACAGATACGCAGTATTTT CSVVITDTQYF
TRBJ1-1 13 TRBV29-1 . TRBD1 TGCAGCGTTGCCGGGACAGGTTACACTGAAGCTTTCTTT CSVAGTGYTEAFF
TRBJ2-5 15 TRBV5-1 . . TGCGCCAGCAGCTTGGCCTTAGCGGCCAGCGAGACCCAGTACTTC CASSLALAASETQYF
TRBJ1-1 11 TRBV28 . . TGTGCCAGCAGTTTTGCGGGGGGAGCTTTCTTT CASSFAGGAFF
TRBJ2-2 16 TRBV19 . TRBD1 TGTGCCAGTAGTACTGGACAGGGGACGAACACCGGGGAGCTGTTTTTT CASSTGQGTNTGELFF
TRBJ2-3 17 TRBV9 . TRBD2 TGTGCCAGCAGCGTAGATCCTAGCGGGGGGGCCAGGCATACGCAGTATTTT CASSVDPSGGARHTQYF
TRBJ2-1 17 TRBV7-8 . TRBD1 TGTGCCAGCAGCTTCCTTGCCCTGACAGGGGCGCACAATGAGCAGTTCTTC CASSFLALTGAHNEQFF
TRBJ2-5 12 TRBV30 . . TGTGCCTGGAGACCCCCGGGGGAGACCCAGTACTTC CAWRPPGETQYF
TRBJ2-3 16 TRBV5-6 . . TGTGCCAGCAGCCATCATACTACAGGGACCACAGATACGCAGTATTTT CASSHHTTGTTDTQYF
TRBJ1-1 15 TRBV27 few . TGTGCCAGCAGTTTACTACCGCGGGACTACACTGAAGCTTTCTTT CASSLLPRDYTEAFF
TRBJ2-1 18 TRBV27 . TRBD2 TGTGCCAGCAGTTTGCCCCTTCCAGGGACTAACTCCTACAATGAGCAGTTCTTC CASSLPLPGTNSYNEQFF
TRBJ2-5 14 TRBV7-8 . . TGTGCCAGCAGCTTCAGACCTTCCCAAGAGACCCAGTACTTC CASSFRPSQETQYF
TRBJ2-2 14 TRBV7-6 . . TGTGCCAGCAGCTTAGTCACGAACACCGGGGAGCTGTTTTTT CASSLVTNTGELFF
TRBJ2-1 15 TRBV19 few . TGTGCCAGTAGTATTGGTACTCGGCCCTACAATGAGCAGTTCTTC CASSIGTRPYNEQFF
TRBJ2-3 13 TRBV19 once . TGTGCCAGTAGTATTTCCCGCACAGATACGCAGTATTTT CASSISRTDTQYF
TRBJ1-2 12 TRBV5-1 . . TGCGCCAGCAGGGGGGGTCTTACTGGCTACACCTTC CASRGGLTGYTF
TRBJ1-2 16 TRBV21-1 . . TGTGCCAGCAGCAAATCTACGACGCAGGGGAAGTATGGCTACACCTTC CASSKSTTQGKYGYTF
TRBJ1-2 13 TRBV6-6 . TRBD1 TGTGCCAGCAGTTACAGGGGGCCCTATGGCTACACCTTC CASSYRGPYGYTF
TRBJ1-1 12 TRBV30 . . TGTGCCTGGAGACAGGGTGACACTGAAGCTTTCTTT CAWRQGDTEAFF
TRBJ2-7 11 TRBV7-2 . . TGTGCCAGCGGGGGGCACTACGAGCAGTACTTC CASGGHYEQYF
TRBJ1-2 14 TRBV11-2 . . TGTGCCAGCAGCGCAGGACAGAACAACTATGGCTACACCTTC CASSAGQNNYGYTF
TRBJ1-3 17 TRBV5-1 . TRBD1 TGCGCCAGCAGCTTTTATGGACAGGGAAGCTCTGGAAACACCATATATTTT CASSFYGQGSSGNTIYF
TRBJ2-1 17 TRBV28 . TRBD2 TGTGCCAGCAGCCCCATCCCCCCTAGCGGGGGAATCAATGAGCAGTTCTTC CASSPIPPSGGINEQFF
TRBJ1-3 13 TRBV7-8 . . TGTGCCAGCAGCTTAAAAGAAGGAAACACCATATATTTT CASSLKEGNTIYF
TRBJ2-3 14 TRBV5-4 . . TGTGCCAGCAGCCCAGACATAAGCACAGATACGCAGTATTTT CASSPDISTDTQYF
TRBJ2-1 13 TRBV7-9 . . TGTGCCAGCAGCTTAAGGCCCCATGAGGAGCAGTTCTTC CASSLRPHEEQFF
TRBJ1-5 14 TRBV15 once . TGTGCCACCAGCAGAGAGAACAGGCATCAGCCCCAGCATTTT CATSRENRHQPQHF
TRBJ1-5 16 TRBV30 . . TGTGCCTGGAGTATTTCCGGGACGGCTAGCAATCAGCCCCAGCATTTT CAWSISGTASNQPQHF
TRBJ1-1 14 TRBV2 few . TGTGCCAGCAGGGTCCGGGCCATGAACACTGAAGCTTTCTTT CASRVRAMNTEAFF
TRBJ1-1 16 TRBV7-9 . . TGTGCCAGCAGCTTAGCGGCGAGGGGTCAGAACACTGAAGCTTTCTTT CASSLAARGQNTEAFF
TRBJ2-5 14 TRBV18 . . TGTGCCAGCTCACCAAGCGTCAGACAAGAGACCCAGTACTTC CASSPSVRQETQYF
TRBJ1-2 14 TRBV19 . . TGTGCCAGTAGTATAGGAGGGCCCCGGCGGGGCTACACCTTC CASSIGGPRRGYTF
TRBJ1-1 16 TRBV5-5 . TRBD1 TGTGCCAGCAGCCAGGGGGGCCACAGATTGAACACTGAAGCTTTCTTT CASSQGGHRLNTEAFF
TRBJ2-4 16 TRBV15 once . TGTGCCACCAGCAGAGTTGAAGGCTTAGCCAAAAACATTCAGTACTTC CATSRVEGLAKNIQYF
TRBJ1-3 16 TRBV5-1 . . TGCGCCAGCAGCTTACCCGGGCTTCACTCTGGAAACACCATATATTTT CASSLPGLHSGNTIYF
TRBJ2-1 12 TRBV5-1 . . TGCGCCAGCAGCTGGGGTGTATGGGAGCAGTTCTTC CASSWGVWEQFF
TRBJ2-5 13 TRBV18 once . TGTGCCAGCTCACCACCAGGGTTGGAGACCCAGTACTTC CASSPPGLETQYF
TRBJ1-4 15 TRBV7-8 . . TGTGCCAGCAGGCTAACAGGGCTATCTAATGAAAAACTGTTTTTT CASRLTGLSNEKLFF
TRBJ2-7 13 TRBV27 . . TGTGCCAGAGACGTCCGGGCCGAACGGGAGCAGTACTTC CARDVRAEREQYF
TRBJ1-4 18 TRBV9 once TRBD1 TGTGCCAGCAGCCCGAATCTCCGGGACAGGGGGGTACGTGAAAAACTGTTTTTT CASSPNLRDRGVREKLFF
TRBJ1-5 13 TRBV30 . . TGTGCCTGGAGCGGGGACAGCAATCAGCCCCAGCATTTT CAWSGDSNQPQHF
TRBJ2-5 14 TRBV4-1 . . TGCGCCAGCAGCCAAGATTGGGCGGTTGGGACCCAGTACTTC CASSQDWAVGTQYF
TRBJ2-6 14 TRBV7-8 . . TGTGCCAGCAGCCCTCAGGGAAGGGCCAACGTCCTGACTTTC CASSPQGRANVLTF
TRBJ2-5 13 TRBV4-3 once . TGCGCCAGCAGCCAAGATAGAGTGGAGACCCAGTACTTC CASSQDRVETQYF
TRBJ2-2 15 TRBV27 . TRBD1 TGTGCCAGCAGTTTAGGGACAGCGAACACCGGGGAGCTGTTTTTT CASSLGTANTGELFF